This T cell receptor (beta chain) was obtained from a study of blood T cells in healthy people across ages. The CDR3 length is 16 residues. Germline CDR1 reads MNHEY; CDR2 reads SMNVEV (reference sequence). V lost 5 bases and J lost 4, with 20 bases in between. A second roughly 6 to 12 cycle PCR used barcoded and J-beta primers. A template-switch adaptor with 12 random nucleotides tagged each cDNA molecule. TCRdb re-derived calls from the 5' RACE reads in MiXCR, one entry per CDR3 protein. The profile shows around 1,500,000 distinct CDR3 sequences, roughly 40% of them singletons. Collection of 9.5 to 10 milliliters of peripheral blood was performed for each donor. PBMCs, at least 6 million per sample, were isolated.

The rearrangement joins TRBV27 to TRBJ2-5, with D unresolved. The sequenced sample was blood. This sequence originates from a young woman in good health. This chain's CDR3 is CASSQRKFDRRETQYF. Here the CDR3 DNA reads TGTGCCAGCAGTCAACGGAAATTCGACCGTAGAGAGACCCAGTACTTC.